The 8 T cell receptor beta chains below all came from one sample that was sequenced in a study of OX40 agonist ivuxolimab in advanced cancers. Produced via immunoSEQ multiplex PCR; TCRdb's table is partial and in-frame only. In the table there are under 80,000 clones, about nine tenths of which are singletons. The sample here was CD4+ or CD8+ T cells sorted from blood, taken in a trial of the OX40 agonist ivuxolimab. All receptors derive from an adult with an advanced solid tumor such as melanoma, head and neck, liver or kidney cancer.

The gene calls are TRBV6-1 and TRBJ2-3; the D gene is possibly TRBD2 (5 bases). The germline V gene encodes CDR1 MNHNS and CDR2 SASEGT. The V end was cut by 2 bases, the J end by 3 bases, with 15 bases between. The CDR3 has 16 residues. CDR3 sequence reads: CASSENSLTRTDTQYF. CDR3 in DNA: TGTGCCAGCAGTGAAAATAGCCTAACTAGAACAGATACGCAGTATTTT.

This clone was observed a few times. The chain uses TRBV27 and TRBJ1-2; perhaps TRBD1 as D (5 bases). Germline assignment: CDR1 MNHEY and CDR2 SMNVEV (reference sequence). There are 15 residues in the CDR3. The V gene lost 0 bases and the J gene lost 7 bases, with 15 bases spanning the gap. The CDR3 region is CASSLSRGASGGYTF. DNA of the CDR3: TGTGCCAGCAGTTTATCGCGCGGGGCGTCTGGTGGCTACACCTTC.

CDR3 DNA sequence: TGCGCCAGCAGCCCGGGACTAGCGGGGGGGCGGGATACGCAGTATTTT. It encodes CASSPGLAGGRDTQYF. This chain uses TRBV5-1 with TRBJ2-3, with 16 positions matching TRBD2. The CDR3 is made up of 16 amino acids. Per the germline V gene, CDR1 is SGHRS and CDR2 is YFSETQ. After removal of 4 bases from V and 6 bases from J, the junction contained 5 bases not matched to a gene.

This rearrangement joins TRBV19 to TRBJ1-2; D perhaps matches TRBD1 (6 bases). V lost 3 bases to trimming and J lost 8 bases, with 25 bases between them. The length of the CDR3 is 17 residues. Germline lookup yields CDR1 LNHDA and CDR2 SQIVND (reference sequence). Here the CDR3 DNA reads TGTGCCAGTAGTATTATGACCTTACAGGGATATAAAGAGGGCTACACCTTC. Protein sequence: CASSIMTLQGYKEGYTF.

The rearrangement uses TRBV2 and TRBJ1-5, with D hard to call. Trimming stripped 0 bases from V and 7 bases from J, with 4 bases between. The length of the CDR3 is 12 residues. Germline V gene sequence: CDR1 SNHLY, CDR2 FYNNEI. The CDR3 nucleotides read TGTGCCAGCAGTGAAGCGGGGCAGCCCCAGCATTTT. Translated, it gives CASSEAGQPQHF.

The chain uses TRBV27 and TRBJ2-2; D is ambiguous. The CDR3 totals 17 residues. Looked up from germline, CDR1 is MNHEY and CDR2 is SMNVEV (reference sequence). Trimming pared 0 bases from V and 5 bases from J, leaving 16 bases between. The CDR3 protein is CASSLSRITYGTGELFF. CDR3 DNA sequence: TGTGCCAGCAGTTTATCGAGGATAACATATGGTACCGGGGAGCTGTTTTTT.

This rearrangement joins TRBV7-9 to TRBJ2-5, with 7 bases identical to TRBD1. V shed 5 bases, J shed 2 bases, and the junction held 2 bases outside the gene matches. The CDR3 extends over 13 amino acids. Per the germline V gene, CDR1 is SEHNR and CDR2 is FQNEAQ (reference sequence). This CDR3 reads CASSPGQQETQYF. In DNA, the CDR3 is TGTGCCAGCAGCCCGGGACAGCAAGAGACCCAGTACTTC.

In DNA, the CDR3 is TGTGCCAGCAGTGAACAGGGGAGGAATTCACCCCTCCACTTT. This encodes CASSEQGRNSPLHF. V gene TRBV6-4 combines with J gene TRBJ1-6; TRBD1 agrees at 7 bases. The CDR3 has 14 amino acids. Germline V CDR1 and CDR2: MRHNA, SNTAGT. J gave up 7 bases and V 3 bases, and 3 bases lay outside the gene matches.